These T cell receptor beta chains were read from a single sample in a study of blood T cell repertoires in COVID-19. Assay used: immunoSEQ multiplex PCR; TCRdb lists only in-frame clones, some missing. The sample lists 250,000 to 350,000 clones; over 80% were seen once. What was sequenced was peripheral blood. All receptors derive from a woman aged 45-65 years with COVID-19, enrolled during active disease. Both conserved end residues are part of each CDR3. Fields, in order: D gene, clone size, J gene, V gene, CDR3 protein, CDR3 DNA. A D gene is named only where the DNA matches it firmly. For some rows the clone size is stated as once, few or many, or as a class when expanded; others skip it.

d_call: TRBD1; clone_size: -; j_call: TRBJ2-2; v_call: TRBV11-3; cdr3_aa: CASSSRTGGTGELFF; cdr3_nt: TGTGCCAGCAGCTCGCGGACAGGGGGGACCGGGGAGCTGTTTTTT
d_call: TRBD1; clone_size: -; j_call: TRBJ2-3; v_call: TRBV27; cdr3_aa: CASSTQDRPQVGQYF; cdr3_nt: TGTGCCAGCAGTACCCAGGACAGGCCACAGGTCGGGCAGTATTTT
d_call: TRBD1; clone_size: -; j_call: TRBJ1-1; v_call: TRBV6-2/TRBV6-3; cdr3_aa: CASSYLTGKMNTEAFF; cdr3_nt: TGTGCCAGCAGTTACCTGACAGGGAAGATGAACACTGAAGCTTTCTTT
d_call: -; clone_size: once; j_call: TRBJ1-1; v_call: TRBV6-5; cdr3_aa: CASSFGRMTEAFF; cdr3_nt: TGTGCCAGCAGTTTCGGCAGGATGACTGAAGCTTTCTTT
d_call: -; clone_size: -; j_call: TRBJ1-2; v_call: TRBV14; cdr3_aa: CASSHNRESGYTF; cdr3_nt: TGTGCCAGCAGCCATAACAGGGAAAGTGGCTACACCTTC
d_call: TRBD2; clone_size: once; j_call: TRBJ2-1; v_call: TRBV11-2; cdr3_aa: CASSHTSEPVNEQFF; cdr3_nt: TGTGCCAGCAGCCATACTAGCGAACCTGTCAATGAGCAGTTCTTC
d_call: TRBD2; clone_size: -; j_call: TRBJ2-2; v_call: TRBV5-1; cdr3_aa: CASSRSGRGDTGELFF; cdr3_nt: TGCGCCAGCAGCCGGAGCGGGAGGGGAGACACCGGGGAGCTGTTTTTT
d_call: -; clone_size: -; j_call: TRBJ2-2; v_call: TRBV6-1; cdr3_aa: CASSEAGGGGRTGELFF; cdr3_nt: TGTGCCAGCAGTGAAGCGGGAGGAGGGGGCCGTACCGGGGAGCTGTTTTTT
d_call: -; clone_size: -; j_call: TRBJ2-7; v_call: TRBV6-6; cdr3_aa: CASSLSDNSYEQYF; cdr3_nt: TGTGCCAGCAGCCTTTCCGACAACTCCTACGAGCAGTACTTC
d_call: TRBD1; clone_size: -; j_call: TRBJ2-7; v_call: TRBV4-1; cdr3_aa: CASSPGQGTTYEQYF; cdr3_nt: TGCGCCAGCAGCCCAGGACAGGGAACGACCTACGAGCAGTACTTC
d_call: -; clone_size: -; j_call: TRBJ2-3; v_call: TRBV13; cdr3_aa: CASSVFTDTQYF; cdr3_nt: TGTGCCAGCAGCGTCTTCACAGATACGCAGTATTTT
d_call: TRBD1; clone_size: -; j_call: TRBJ2-2; v_call: TRBV7-6; cdr3_aa: CASSLRAGGIANTGELFF; cdr3_nt: TGTGCCAGCAGCTTAAGGGCAGGGGGCATCGCGAACACCGGGGAGCTGTTTTTT
d_call: -; clone_size: once; j_call: TRBJ2-3; v_call: TRBV19; cdr3_aa: CASSIGRTYTDTQYF; cdr3_nt: TGTGCCAGTAGTATAGGCAGGACTTACACAGATACGCAGTATTTT
d_call: -; clone_size: -; j_call: TRBJ1-2; v_call: TRBV29-1; cdr3_aa: CSARTELGYGYTF; cdr3_nt: TGCAGCGCCCGGACAGAGTTAGGTTATGGCTACACCTTC
d_call: -; clone_size: -; j_call: TRBJ1-3; v_call: TRBV30; cdr3_aa: CAWGHSGNTIYF; cdr3_nt: TGTGCCTGGGGCCACTCTGGAAACACCATATATTTT
d_call: TRBD2; clone_size: -; j_call: TRBJ2-3; v_call: TRBV9; cdr3_aa: CASSVALFGTSGTDTQYF; cdr3_nt: TGTGCCAGCAGCGTAGCCCTCTTCGGGACTAGCGGCACAGATACGCAGTATTTT
d_call: -; clone_size: -; j_call: TRBJ2-3; v_call: TRBV14; cdr3_aa: CASSPGPSVSTDTQYF; cdr3_nt: TGTGCCAGCAGCCCAGGCCCTAGCGTGAGCACAGATACGCAGTATTTT
d_call: TRBD1; clone_size: once; j_call: TRBJ1-6; v_call: TRBV27; cdr3_aa: CASSLGDRGPNSPLHF; cdr3_nt: TGTGCCAGCAGTTTAGGGGACAGGGGCCCGAATTCACCCCTCCACTTT
d_call: TRBD1; clone_size: -; j_call: TRBJ2-1; v_call: TRBV19; cdr3_aa: CASSMGQVNEQFF; cdr3_nt: TGTGCCAGTAGTATGGGACAGGTGAACGAGCAGTTCTTC
d_call: -; clone_size: -; j_call: TRBJ2-1; v_call: TRBV12-3/TRBV12-4; cdr3_aa: CASNNQGFHEQFF; cdr3_nt: TGTGCCAGCAACAATCAGGGGTTCCATGAGCAGTTCTTC